The entry below describes one T cell receptor (beta chain). Its antigen specificity is not known. No qualities accompany the bases; no much larger clone lies one base away. The data were taken from a study of blood T cell repertoires in COVID-19 (dated by TCRdb to about 2020). Turning to the overall study: Collaborator samples came from the United States, Italy and Spain and covered acute and convalescent phases of COVID-19. The material from the prospective study consisted of cDNA or gDNA derived from T cells, B-cell-depleted T cells, or PBMCs. Subjects who had been exposed to COVID-19, were actively infected with it, or had recovered from it provided the deeply sampled blood TCRbeta repertoires that made up the dataset. The repertoires were made available in a free public database intended to serve as a resource for research on the immune response to SARS-CoV-2. Samples were obtained from the ongoing ImmuneRACE study (first 160 participants) and from roughly 1,300 subjects provided by 6 global collaborators. Nearly every sample came with metadata listing a de-identified subject ID, COVID-19 status, age in years and sex. HLA class I and class II types, where available, came from metadata supplied by the sample provider rather than from assay-based typing. The full study reports these points: How much clinical and demographic metadata was included differed by source and by participant, and the metadata was provided uncurated.

Each collaborating institution followed its own protocols to collect whole blood in K2EDTA tubes. For TCRbeta analysis, collaborators shipped samples in one of three forms: frozen whole blood, isolated PBMCs, or DNA extracted from either of those sample types. The immunoSEQ Assay, a bias-controlled multiplex PCR, was used to amplify TCRbeta CDR3 regions from genomic DNA. Per the original workflow: The number of nucleated cells in each sample was estimated from the amplification of reference gene primers within the assay. To quantify the absolute abundance of each unique TCRbeta CDR3 rearrangement, sequence reads were collapsed and filtered. For each sample, productive Simpson clonality was calculated by taking the square root of Simpson's diversity index across productive rearrangements. Sourced from immuneACCESS, this table was stored by TCRdb with only in-frame sequences that have V and J called. A share of the clones is absent; for the studies checked, an unresolved V gene accounts for under half, and the remainder has no known explanation. That table furnishes V, J and clone size, whereas the DNA furnished D and trimming. Present in this sample are roughly 90,000 clones, approximately 79% of which were seen just once. The top ten clonotypes cover more than 15% of the sample.

This receptor was obtained from an elderly woman with active or convalescent COVID-19. The sequenced sample was peripheral blood.

The DNA sequence is TGTGCCAGTAGTCCAGGGACAGGGAGTAACTATGGCTACACCTTC. It is translated as CASSPGTGSNYGYTF. The V gene is TRBV19 and the J gene is TRBJ1-2; the junction holds 9 bases that match TRBD1. Compared with germline, V lacks 5 bases and J lacks 1 base; bases without a gene match: 5. The CDR3 has 15 amino acids, counting the end cysteine and phenylalanine. Just CDR3 DNA is preserved here, 45 bases in frame from base 1. The germline V gene (reference sequence) provides CDR1 LNHDA and CDR2 SQIVND. With the portions outside the CDR3 filled from the reference TRBV19 and TRBJ1-2 genes, the complete variable region becomes DGGITQSPKYLFRKEGQNVTLSCEQNLNHDAMYWYRQDPGQGLRLIYYSQIVNDFQKGDIAEGYSVSREKKESFPLTVTSAQKNPTAFYLCASSPGTGSNYGYTFGSGTRLTVV.